A selection of T cell receptor beta chains follows, all from one sample in a study of blood T cells in healthy people across ages. TCRdb itself ran the 5' RACE reads through MiXCR, one entry per CDR3 protein. Here the sample spans approximately 1,100,000 distinct CDR3 sequences, 40% to 45% being singletons. The sequencing input was blood. The receptors originated from a woman aged 55-70 years in good health. The CDR3 runs from the conserved cysteine through the conserved F or W. Fields, in order: V gene, clone size, D gene, J gene, CDR3 length, CDR3 protein, CDR3 DNA. D genes are given only for firm matches. Size values are once, few and many counts, or a class for expanded clones, and some rows have none.

V gene: TRBV20-1; clone size: .; D gene: TRBD1; J gene: TRBJ2-2; CDR3 length: 14; CDR3 protein: CSAQTGQGTGELFF; CDR3 DNA: TGCAGTGCCCAGACGGGACAGGGGACCGGGGAGCTGTTTTTT
V gene: TRBV2; clone size: .; D gene: .; J gene: TRBJ2-7; CDR3 length: 12; CDR3 protein: CASSGDNYEQYF; CDR3 DNA: TGTGCCAGCAGTGGGGACAACTACGAGCAGTACTTC
V gene: TRBV6-9; clone size: few; D gene: TRBD2; J gene: TRBJ2-1; CDR3 length: 16; CDR3 protein: CASSLVLAGGPGEQFF; CDR3 DNA: TGTGCCAGCAGTTTGGTTCTAGCGGGAGGGCCAGGGGAGCAGTTCTTC
V gene: TRBV7-9; clone size: few; D gene: .; J gene: TRBJ2-6; CDR3 length: 18; CDR3 protein: CASSSLLRTARGANVLTF; CDR3 DNA: TGTGCCAGCAGCTCCCTCCTTCGGACAGCGCGAGGGGCCAACGTCCTGACTTTC
V gene: TRBV6-5; clone size: few; D gene: TRBD1; J gene: TRBJ1-1; CDR3 length: 13; CDR3 protein: CASSYDRATEAFF; CDR3 DNA: TGTGCCAGCAGTTACGACAGGGCCACTGAAGCTTTCTTT
V gene: TRBV10-3; clone size: few; D gene: .; J gene: TRBJ2-1; CDR3 length: 12; CDR3 protein: CAARGPGNEQFF; CDR3 DNA: TGTGCCGCCCGGGGGCCGGGCAATGAGCAGTTCTTC
V gene: TRBV7-9; clone size: few; D gene: .; J gene: TRBJ2-3; CDR3 length: 18; CDR3 protein: CASSLGISRHLSTDTQYF; CDR3 DNA: TGTGCCAGCAGCTTGGGGATCAGCAGACATCTTAGCACAGATACGCAGTATTTT
V gene: TRBV3-1; clone size: few; D gene: .; J gene: TRBJ2-5; CDR3 length: 17; CDR3 protein: CASSQEVAALGVKTQYF; CDR3 DNA: TGTGCCAGCAGCCAAGAGGTAGCGGCATTAGGGGTTAAGACCCAGTACTTC
V gene: TRBV3-1; clone size: .; D gene: .; J gene: TRBJ2-5; CDR3 length: 16; CDR3 protein: CASSLDLDLPGETQYF; CDR3 DNA: TGTGCCAGCAGCCTTGATCTAGACCTACCCGGAGAGACCCAGTACTTC
V gene: TRBV15; clone size: .; D gene: .; J gene: TRBJ1-2; CDR3 length: 15; CDR3 protein: CATSRDRLSGRGYTF; CDR3 DNA: TGTGCCACCAGCAGAGATAGGTTGTCGGGCAGGGGCTACACCTTC
V gene: TRBV20-1; clone size: .; D gene: .; J gene: TRBJ1-1; CDR3 length: 13; CDR3 protein: CSASGREATEAFF; CDR3 DNA: TGCAGTGCCTCCGGCAGGGAGGCCACTGAAGCTTTCTTT
V gene: TRBV5-6; clone size: many; D gene: .; J gene: TRBJ2-7; CDR3 length: 14; CDR3 protein: CASSVDSYSYEQYF; CDR3 DNA: TGTGCCAGCAGCGTAGACAGTTACTCCTACGAGCAGTACTTC
V gene: TRBV12-5; clone size: once; D gene: TRBD1; J gene: TRBJ2-7; CDR3 length: 17; CDR3 protein: CASGLKLGQHASYEQYF; CDR3 DNA: TGTGCTAGTGGTTTGAAGCTGGGACAGCACGCTTCCTACGAGCAGTACTTC
V gene: TRBV27; clone size: .; D gene: TRBD1; J gene: TRBJ2-5; CDR3 length: 15; CDR3 protein: CASSSRDRVKETQYF; CDR3 DNA: TGTGCCAGCAGTTCCCGGGACAGGGTTAAAGAGACCCAGTACTTC
V gene: TRBV21-1; clone size: .; D gene: .; J gene: TRBJ2-1; CDR3 length: 11; CDR3 protein: CARRRANEQFF; CDR3 DNA: TGTGCCAGAAGACGAGCGAATGAGCAGTTCTTC
V gene: TRBV24-1; clone size: once; D gene: TRBD1; J gene: TRBJ1-1; CDR3 length: 15; CDR3 protein: CATSDLGQGSTEAFF; CDR3 DNA: TGTGCCACCAGTGACCTGGGACAGGGATCCACTGAAGCTTTCTTT
V gene: TRBV1; clone size: few; D gene: .; J gene: TRBJ2-7; CDR3 length: 13; CDR3 protein: CTSSPRQSHEQYF; CDR3 DNA: TGCACCAGCAGCCCACGTCAGTCCCACGAGCAGTACTTC
V gene: TRBV25-1; clone size: .; D gene: TRBD1; J gene: TRBJ1-2; CDR3 length: 16; CDR3 protein: CASSEFRTGGTDGYTF; CDR3 DNA: TGTGCCAGCAGTGAGTTTCGGACAGGGGGGACGGATGGCTACACCTTC
V gene: TRBV11-2; clone size: .; D gene: TRBD2; J gene: TRBJ2-1; CDR3 length: 21; CDR3 protein: CASSLMSRGLAGLSSYNEQFF; CDR3 DNA: TGTGCCAGCAGCTTAATGTCCCGGGGACTAGCGGGATTGAGCTCCTACAATGAGCAGTTCTTC
V gene: TRBV15; clone size: .; D gene: .; J gene: TRBJ2-1; CDR3 length: 15; CDR3 protein: CATSRDPRNYNEQFF; CDR3 DNA: TGTGCCACCAGCAGAGATCCCCGGAACTACAATGAGCAGTTCTTC
V gene: TRBV29-1; clone size: .; D gene: .; J gene: TRBJ2-1; CDR3 length: 16; CDR3 protein: CSVLGGLGGVYNEQFF; CDR3 DNA: TGCAGCGTCCTGGGGGGCCTCGGGGGCGTCTACAATGAGCAGTTCTTC
V gene: TRBV29-1; clone size: many; D gene: TRBD1; J gene: TRBJ2-1; CDR3 length: 16; CDR3 protein: CSVPRGTGGTYNEQFF; CDR3 DNA: TGCAGCGTCCCCCGAGGGACAGGGGGTACCTACAATGAGCAGTTCTTC
V gene: TRBV5-1; clone size: once; D gene: TRBD2; J gene: TRBJ2-5; CDR3 length: 17; CDR3 protein: CASSFGTSGRARETQYF; CDR3 DNA: TGCGCCAGCAGCTTCGGGACTAGCGGGAGGGCCCGAGAGACCCAGTACTTC
V gene: TRBV29-1; clone size: .; D gene: TRBD1; J gene: TRBJ1-6; CDR3 length: 13; CDR3 protein: CSARDRENSPLHF; CDR3 DNA: TGCAGCGCTAGGGACAGGGAGAATTCACCCCTCCACTTT
V gene: TRBV18; clone size: .; D gene: TRBD1; J gene: TRBJ2-7; CDR3 length: 14; CDR3 protein: CANNGTGISYEQYF; CDR3 DNA: TGTGCCAACAATGGGACAGGGATATCCTACGAGCAGTACTTC
V gene: TRBV20-1; clone size: many; D gene: TRBD2; J gene: TRBJ2-1; CDR3 length: 16; CDR3 protein: CSARDMTSGRRNEQFF; CDR3 DNA: TGCAGTGCTAGAGATATGACTAGCGGGAGACGAAATGAGCAGTTCTTC
V gene: TRBV4-1; clone size: .; D gene: .; J gene: TRBJ2-7; CDR3 length: 15; CDR3 protein: CASSQGPGSSYEQYF; CDR3 DNA: TGCGCCAGCAGCCAAGGACCGGGCTCATCCTACGAGCAGTACTTC
V gene: TRBV7-6; clone size: few; D gene: TRBD2; J gene: TRBJ2-4; CDR3 length: 15; CDR3 protein: CASSLDLLAGGEQYF; CDR3 DNA: TGTGCCAGCAGCTTAGACCTTTTAGCGGGAGGGGAGCAGTACTTC
V gene: TRBV6-1; clone size: few; D gene: TRBD1; J gene: TRBJ1-5; CDR3 length: 14; CDR3 protein: CASGLTGGNQPQHF; CDR3 DNA: TGTGCCAGCGGGTTGACAGGGGGCAATCAGCCCCAGCATTTT
V gene: TRBV20-1; clone size: few; D gene: .; J gene: TRBJ2-1; CDR3 length: 17; CDR3 protein: CSASPPVGGFSYNEQFF; CDR3 DNA: TGCAGTGCTAGCCCGCCTGTCGGCGGGTTCTCCTACAATGAGCAGTTCTTC
V gene: TRBV9; clone size: .; D gene: .; J gene: TRBJ2-1; CDR3 length: 16; CDR3 protein: CASSSGVRIRGDEQFF; CDR3 DNA: TGTGCCAGCAGCTCAGGGGTCCGTATTAGGGGGGATGAGCAGTTCTTC